This record concerns one TCR beta chain sequence. In the original analysis: Estimates of nucleated cell counts were drawn from the amplification of reference gene primers. TCRdb's copy holds only in-frame clones and misses some; the assay was immunoSEQ multiplex PCR. The V and J calls and clone size are taken from that table; D and trimming were inferred from the DNA. The repertoire has 50,000 to 60,000 clones, about four fifths of them found once; the top ten carry about 6.4%. The record originates from a study of blood T cell repertoires in COVID-19. Whole-study context: COVID-19 samples, acute and convalescent, were from the United States, Italy and Spain. PBMCs, B-cell-depleted T cells, or T cells provided the cDNA or gDNA that made up the material.

The TCR originated in a human donor in a cohort sampled during active or convalescent COVID-19. The sample taken for sequencing was peripheral blood.

The CDR3, as DNA: TGTGCCAGCCGCACTAGCGGGGGGTACAATGAGCAGTTCTTC. Translation: CASRTSGGYNEQFF. The chain joins TRBV7-3 to TRBJ2-1, with 12 bases identical to TRBD2. The J segment lost 4 bases and the V segment lost 8 bases, leaving 3 bases of the junction unmatched. This CDR3 is built from 14 residues. Germline V CDR1 and CDR2: SGHTA, FQGTGA.